Listed here is a single TCR beta chain. The record originates from a study of blood T cell repertoires in COVID-19. Study background: Samples taken during acute and convalescent COVID-19 were collected in the United States, Italy and Spain.

V was trimmed by 4 bases and J by 1 base, leaving 7 bases between them. The CDR3 sequence is 14 residues long. CDR1 is PRHDT and CDR2 is FYEKMQ in the germline V gene (reference sequence). Here immunoSEQ multiplex PCR was the method, and the copy in TCRdb shows in-frame clones only, minus some. Here the sample spans about 130,000 clones, roughly 87% being singletons. The origin of this receptor is a man older than 75 with active or convalescent COVID-19. The chain recombines TRBV13 with TRBJ2-2; D not resolved. Sequenced material: peripheral blood. For the CDR3, the DNA is TGTGCCAGCAGCTCAGGTCGGAACACCGGGGAGCTGTTTTTT. This translates into CASSSGRNTGELFF.